This passage covers 9 T cell receptor beta chains from one sample sequenced in a study of neoadjuvant anti-PD-1 for oral cavity cancer. Some clones are missing from TCRdb's copy, which holds only in-frame ones; the method was immunoSEQ multiplex PCR. This table holds roughly 60,000 clones, roughly 80% found once. The input for sequencing was PBMCs, taken before nivolumab (anti-PD-1) treatment. These receptors all stem from a person between 35 and 79 years old with oral cavity squamous cell carcinoma.

The chain is built from TRBV29-1 and TRBJ2-6; 7 bases are a match to TRBD2. This CDR3 is built from 16 residues. Per the germline V gene, CDR1 is SQVTM and CDR2 is ANQGSEA. V lost 3 bases, J lost 2 bases, and 7 bases stayed unmatched. The chain's CDR3 is CSVELSRGAGANVLTF. As DNA, the CDR3 is TGCAGCGTTGAGTTATCTCGGGGGGCTGGGGCCAACGTCCTGACTTTC.

J is TRBJ1-1 and V is TRBV18; possible D gene TRBD1, 5 bases. Per germline, CDR1 KGHSH and CDR2 LQKENI. Trimming shortened V by 2 bases and J by 2 bases, and 12 bases separated the two germline ends. This CDR3 region has 15 residues. The CDR3 DNA reads TGTGCCAGCTCACCAGCAGGGAGGGGTAACACTGAAGCTTTCTTT. This codes for CASSPAGRGNTEAFF.

V usage is TRBV27 and J usage is TRBJ2-3; D is undetermined. This CDR3 region has 17 residues. The ends were cut back, 0 bases at V and 0 bases at J, with 13 bases in the middle. The germline gives CDR1 MNHEY, CDR2 SMNVEV (reference sequence). The DNA for the CDR3 is TGTGCCAGCAGTTTATCGGTGAATGGATTCAGCACAGATACGCAGTATTTT. Protein: CASSLSVNGFSTDTQYF.

This clone came up once. The rearrangement links TRBV5-1 to TRBJ2-7; 13 bases match TRBD2. The CDR3 length is 15 residues. The junction had 0 bases not matched to a gene; V was cut back by 0 bases and J by 3 bases. Germline V gene sequence: CDR1 SGHRS, CDR2 YFSETQ. CDR3 loop: CASSLGTSGGYEQYF. For the CDR3, the DNA is TGCGCCAGCAGCTTGGGGACTAGCGGGGGCTACGAGCAGTACTTC.

The chain couples TRBV27 to TRBJ2-3; D gene ambiguous. The CDR3 contains 12 residues. The germline V gene has CDR1 MNHEY and CDR2 SMNVEV (reference sequence). V was trimmed by 4 bases and J by 2 bases, leaving 4 bases between them. CDR3 sequence reads: CASSSFTDTQYF. In nucleotides, the CDR3 is TGTGCCAGCAGTTCATTCACAGATACGCAGTATTTT.

The chain combines TRBV7-6 with TRBJ2-5; 7 nucleotides agree with TRBD2. Germline lookup yields CDR1 SGHVS and CDR2 FNYEAQ. The CDR3 length is 15 residues. The trim removed 5 bases at V and 2 bases at J, leaving 8 bases unmatched. The DNA of the CDR3 is TGTGCCAGCAGCCAACCGGGGGGAGGACAAGAGACCCAGTACTTC. This gives the protein CASSQPGGGQETQYF.

This chain links TRBV9 with TRBJ1-2; D not resolved. Germline V lookup: CDR1 SGDLS, CDR2 YYNGEE. Trimming removed 2 bases at V and 0 bases at J, with 8 bases between. This CDR3 region has 14 residues. The CDR3 sequence is CASSVGLANYGYTF. The CDR3 DNA reads as TGTGCCAGCAGCGTGGGTCTTGCTAACTATGGCTACACCTTC.

The chain combines TRBV6-5 with TRBJ1-3; D gene unclear. Per germline, CDR1 MNHEY and CDR2 SVGAGI. Trimming shortened V by 8 bases and J by 0 bases, and 8 bases separated the two germline ends. This CDR3 has 13 amino acids. This chain's CDR3 is CASLGHSGNTIYF. The CDR3 DNA sequence: TGTGCCAGCCTGGGCCACTCTGGAAACACCATATATTTT.

The chain couples TRBV7-3 to TRBJ2-2; possibly TRBD1 or TRBD2 for D (5 bases each). CDR3 length: 14 residues. Germline loops: CDR1 SGHTA, CDR2 FQGTGA. V lost 6 bases and J lost 4, with 12 bases in between. The chain's CDR3 is CASSEGPGTGELFF. The CDR3 region has the DNA TGTGCCAGCAGTGAGGGACCAGGCACCGGGGAGCTGTTTTTT. Complete variable domain (other parts from reference TRBV7-3 and TRBJ2-2): GAGVSQTPSNKVTEKGKYVELRCDPISGHTALYWYRQSLGQGPEFLIYFQGTGAADDSGLPNDRFFAVRPEGSVSTLKIQRTERGDSAVYLCASSEGPGTGELFFGEGSRLTVL.